This T cell receptor beta chain originates from a study of T-cell memory formation after mild COVID-19. Whole-study results and caveats: A balance of CD4 and CD8 characterized clones contracting day 15 to 85, whereas later expanders leaned CD4+.

The authors produced TCR alpha and TCR beta cDNA libraries with sample barcodes and UMIs by 5'RACE using constant-segment primers. Each CDR3 protein gets one entry after TCRdb re-called the 5' RACE reads with MiXCR. The data show 450,000 or so distinct CDR3 sequences, more than 20% seen once. With respect to this clonotype: Its antigen is undetermined.

This CDR3 spans 14 amino acids. V trimming: 5 bases; J trimming: 8 bases; junction bases outside the gene matches: 4. The germline CDR1 and CDR2 sequences are MGHRA and YSYEKL. This TCR was sampled from an adult woman who had mild COVID-19 (a few samples of this study predate the infection). Cell type and time point are not known. Sequenced material: PBMCs or a T cell subset sorted from them (not recorded which). V gene TRBV4-1 combines with J gene TRBJ2-1; 12 nucleotides agree with TRBD1. This CDR3 reads CASSGTGGLDEQFF. The CDR3 DNA sequence: TGCGCCAGCAGCGGGACAGGGGGCTTGGATGAGCAGTTCTTC.